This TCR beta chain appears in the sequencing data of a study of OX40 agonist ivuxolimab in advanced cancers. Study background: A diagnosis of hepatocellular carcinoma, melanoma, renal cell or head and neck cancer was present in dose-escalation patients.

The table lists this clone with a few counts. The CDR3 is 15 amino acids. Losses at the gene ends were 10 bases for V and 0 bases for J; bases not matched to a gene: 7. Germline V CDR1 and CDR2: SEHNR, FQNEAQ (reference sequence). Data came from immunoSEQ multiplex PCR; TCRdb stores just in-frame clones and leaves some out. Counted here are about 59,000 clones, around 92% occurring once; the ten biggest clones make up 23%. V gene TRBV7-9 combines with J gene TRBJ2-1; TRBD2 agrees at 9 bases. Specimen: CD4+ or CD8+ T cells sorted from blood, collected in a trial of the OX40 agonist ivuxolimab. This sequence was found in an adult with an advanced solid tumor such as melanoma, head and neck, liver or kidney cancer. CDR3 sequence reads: CATQLAGSSYNEQFF. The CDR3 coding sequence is TGTGCCACACAACTAGCGGGCAGCTCCTACAATGAGCAGTTCTTC.